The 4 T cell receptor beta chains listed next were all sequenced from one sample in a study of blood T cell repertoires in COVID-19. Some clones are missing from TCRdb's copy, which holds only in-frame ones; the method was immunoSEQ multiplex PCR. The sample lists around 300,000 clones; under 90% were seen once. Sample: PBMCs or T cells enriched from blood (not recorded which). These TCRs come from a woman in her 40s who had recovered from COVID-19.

DNA of the CDR3: TGCGCCAGCAGTCAACTGAGACTGCCGGGGCAGTTCTTC. Its translation: CASSQLRLPGQFF. V gene TRBV23-1 combines with J gene TRBJ2-1; D is uncertain. TRBV23-1 is known as an ORF, though its function is uncertain. Trimming took 2 bases from V and 12 from J, leaving 14 bases between them. CDR3 length: 13 amino acids.

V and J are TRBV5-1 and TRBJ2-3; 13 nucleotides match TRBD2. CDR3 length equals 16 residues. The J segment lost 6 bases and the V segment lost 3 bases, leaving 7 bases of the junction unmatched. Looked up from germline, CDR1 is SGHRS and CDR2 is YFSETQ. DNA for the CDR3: TGCGCCAGCAGCTCAGGACTAGCGGGAGACACGGATACGCAGTATTTT. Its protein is CASSSGLAGDTDTQYF.

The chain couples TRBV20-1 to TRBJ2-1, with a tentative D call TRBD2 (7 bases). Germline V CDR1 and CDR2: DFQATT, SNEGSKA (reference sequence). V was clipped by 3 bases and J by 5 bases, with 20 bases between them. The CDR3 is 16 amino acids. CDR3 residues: CSASSAGATFNNEQFF. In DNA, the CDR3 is TGCAGTGCTAGTTCTGCGGGGGCCACCTTCAACAATGAGCAGTTCTTC.

CDR3 amino acids: CASSHGDYGYTF. CDR3 DNA: TGTGCCAGCAGTCACGGGGACTATGGCTACACCTTC. The J gene is TRBJ1-2, the V gene TRBV25-1; no clear D gene. Germline CDR1 is MGHDK and CDR2 is SYGVNS. Trimming shortened V by 5 bases and J by 3 bases, and 7 bases separated the two germline ends. This CDR3 contains 12 residues.